The sequence of this T cell receptor (beta chain) was determined in a study of blood T cell repertoires in COVID-19. Sequenced by immunoSEQ multiplex PCR; TCRdb stores in-frame clones only, minus some. The sample includes around 200,000 clones, 70% to 85% of them seen just once. The CDR3 loop spans 13 amino acids. Germline V gene lookup returns CDR1 SGHNT and CDR2 YYREEE (reference sequence). Trimming took 0 bases from V and 6 from J, leaving 6 bases between them. This sequence joins TRBV5-4 and TRBJ2-2; D is uncertain. The clonotype originates from a human donor in a cohort sampled during active COVID-19. Source material: peripheral blood. Here the CDR3 DNA reads TGTGCCAGCAGCTTGGTGGCGGCCGGGGAGCTGTTTTTT. Its protein product is CASSLVAAGELFF. Full variable domain (remainder filled in from reference TRBV5-4 and TRBJ2-2): ETGVTQSPTHLIKTRGQQVTLRCSSQSGHNTVSWYQQALGQGPQFIFQYYREEENGRGNFPPRFSGLQFPNYSSELNVNALELDDSALYLCASSLVAAGELFFGEGSRLTVL.